This record looks at one T cell receptor (beta chain) sequence and its context. Its target is not known. Per the germline V gene, CDR1 is SGHNT and CDR2 is YYREEE (reference sequence). V dropped 5 bases and J dropped 0 bases, with 13 bases sitting between them. The length of the CDR3 is 15 residues. Profiled with immunoSEQ multiplex PCR; TCRdb holds only in-frame clones, not every one. Of over a million clones listed, roughly 98.5% were seen once; the top ten hold 0.3% to 0.45%. Study donors comprised healthy, HIV-negative adults devoid of recent acute infection or vaccination. These data belong to a study of shared clonotypes between healthy human individuals. Across the study: Every donor yielded three CD4 naive, three CD4 memory, two CD8 naive and one CD8 memory plate.

Overall study findings and caveats: The four-donor shared clonotypes exceeded non-shared clonotypes in generation probability, with non-shared ones scoring lower.

The sample taken for sequencing was naive CD4+ T cells sorted from blood. As for subset: CD45RA+ positively selected. The V call is TRBV5-4, the J call TRBJ2-3, with D possibly TRBD2 on 5 matching bases. The source of this sequence is a man aged 30 to 39 in good health. Written as DNA, the CDR3 is TGTGCCAGCAGTACGCGGACTTCTAGCACAGATACGCAGTATTTT. Its translation: CASSTRTSSTDTQYF.